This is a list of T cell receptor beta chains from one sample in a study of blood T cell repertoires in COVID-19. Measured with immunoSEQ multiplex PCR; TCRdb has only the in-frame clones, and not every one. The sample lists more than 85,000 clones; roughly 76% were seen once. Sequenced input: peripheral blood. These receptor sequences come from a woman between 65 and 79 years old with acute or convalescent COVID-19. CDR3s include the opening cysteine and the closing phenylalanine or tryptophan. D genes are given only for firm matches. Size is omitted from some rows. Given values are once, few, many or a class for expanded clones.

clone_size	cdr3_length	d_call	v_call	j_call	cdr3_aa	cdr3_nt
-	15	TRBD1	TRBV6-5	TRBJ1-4	CASSRAKGASEKLFF	TGTGCCAGCAGTCGGGCTAAGGGGGCTAGCGAAAAACTGTTTTTT
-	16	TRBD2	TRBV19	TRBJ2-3	CASSSPGASGKDTQYF	TGTGCCAGTTCATCTCCGGGGGCTAGCGGGAAAGATACGCAGTATTTT
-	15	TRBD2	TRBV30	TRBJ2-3	CAWSRLAGFTDTQYF	TGTGCCTGGAGCCGACTAGCGGGGTTCACAGATACGCAGTATTTT
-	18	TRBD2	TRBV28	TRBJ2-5	CASSLPTLAGATRETQYF	TGTGCCAGCAGTTTACCCACTTTAGCGGGAGCTACTCGGGAGACCCAGTACTTC
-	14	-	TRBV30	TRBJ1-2	CAWIPLGRGYGYTF	TGTGCCTGGATTCCTCTGGGGAGAGGCTATGGCTACACCTTC
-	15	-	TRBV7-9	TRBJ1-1	CASSLYGRGRTEAFF	TGTGCCAGCAGCTTATATGGGAGAGGGAGGACTGAAGCTTTCTTT
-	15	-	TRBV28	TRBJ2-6	CASSLPGNLANVLTF	TGTGCCAGCAGTTTACCGGGGAACTTGGCCAACGTCCTGACTTTC
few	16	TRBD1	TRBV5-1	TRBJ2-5	CASSLLTGNPQETQYF	TGCGCCAGCAGCTTACTGACAGGGAATCCCCAAGAGACCCAGTACTTC
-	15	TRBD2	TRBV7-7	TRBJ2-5	CASSYVAGGKETQYF	TGTGCCAGCAGCTATGTAGCGGGGGGTAAAGAGACCCAGTACTTC
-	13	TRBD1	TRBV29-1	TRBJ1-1	CSVCRGLGTEAFF	TGCAGCGTTTGCAGGGGGCTAGGAACTGAAGCTTTCTTT
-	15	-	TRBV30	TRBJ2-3	CAWSRQVVGTDTQYF	TGTGCCTGGAGTCGACAGGTTGTAGGCACAGATACGCAGTATTTT
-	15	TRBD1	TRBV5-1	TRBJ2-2	CASSPDRANTGELFF	TGCGCCAGCAGCCCGGACAGGGCGAACACCGGGGAGCTGTTTTTT
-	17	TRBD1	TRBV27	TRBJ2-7	CASSLLPPGQGSYEQYF	TGTGCCAGCAGTTTACTTCCCCCGGGACAGGGGTCCTACGAGCAGTACTTC
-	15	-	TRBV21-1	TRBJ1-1	CASRPLREGGPEAFF	TGTGCCAGCAGACCATTGAGGGAGGGGGGGCCTGAAGCTTTCTTT
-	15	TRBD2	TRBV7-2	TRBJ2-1	CASSLALAGGLDPFF	TGTGCCAGCAGCTTAGCGCTAGCGGGAGGACTGGACCCGTTCTTC
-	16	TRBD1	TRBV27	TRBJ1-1	CASSLGQGLMNTEAFF	TGTGCCAGCAGTCTCGGACAGGGTTTGATGAACACTGAAGCTTTCTTT
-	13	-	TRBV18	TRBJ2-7	CASSSGWGYEQYF	TGTGCCAGCTCAAGCGGGTGGGGCTACGAGCAGTACTTC
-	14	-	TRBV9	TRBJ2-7	CASSVEGSGYEQYF	TGTGCCAGCAGCGTAGAGGGTAGCGGCTACGAGCAGTACTTC
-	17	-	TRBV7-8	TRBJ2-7	CASSLPPETDSSYEQYF	TGTGCCAGCAGCTTACCCCCAGAAACCGACAGCTCCTACGAGCAGTACTTC
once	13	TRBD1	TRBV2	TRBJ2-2	CASSGQGPGELFF	TGTGCCAGCAGTGGACAGGGACCCGGGGAGCTGTTTTTT
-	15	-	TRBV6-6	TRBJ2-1	CASSHGGSSYNEQFF	TGTGCCAGCAGCCACGGGGGTAGCTCCTACAATGAGCAGTTCTTC
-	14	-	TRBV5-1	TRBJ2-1	CASSPSGDGYEQFF	TGCGCCAGCAGCCCCTCGGGAGACGGCTATGAGCAGTTCTTC
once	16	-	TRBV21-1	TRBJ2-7	CASSKARGWSSYEQYF	TGTGCCAGCAGCAAAGCGCGAGGGTGGAGCTCCTACGAGCAGTACTTC
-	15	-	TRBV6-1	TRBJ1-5	CASSERGFSNQPQHF	TGTGCCAGCAGTGAGCGGGGGTTTAGCAATCAGCCCCAGCATTTT
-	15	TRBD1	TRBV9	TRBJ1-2	CASSAGQGPNYGYTF	TGTGCCAGCAGCGCTGGACAGGGGCCCAACTATGGCTACACCTTC
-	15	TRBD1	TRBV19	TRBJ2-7	CASSPGQGPFYEQYF	TGTGCCAGTAGCCCGGGACAGGGCCCCTTCTACGAGCAGTACTTC
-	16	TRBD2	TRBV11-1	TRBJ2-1	CASSPSGGITYNEQFF	TGTGCCAGCAGCCCTAGCGGGGGGATCACCTACAATGAGCAGTTCTTC
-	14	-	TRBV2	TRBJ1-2	CASSDGGSNYGYTF	TGTGCCAGCAGTGATGGAGGGTCTAACTATGGCTACACCTTC
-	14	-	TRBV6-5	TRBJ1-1	CASSHYRVNTEAFF	TGTGCCAGCAGCCACTACAGGGTGAACACTGAAGCTTTCTTT
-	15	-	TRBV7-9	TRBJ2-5	CASSLIVDIRETQYF	TGTGCCAGCAGCTTAATTGTTGACATAAGGGAGACCCAGTACTTC
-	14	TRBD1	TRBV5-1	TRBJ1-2	CASRFGGGYYGYTF	TGCGCCAGCAGATTTGGAGGGGGCTACTATGGCTACACCTTC
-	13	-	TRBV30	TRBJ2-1	CAWRAALYNEQFF	TGTGCCTGGAGGGCGGCTCTCTACAATGAGCAGTTCTTC
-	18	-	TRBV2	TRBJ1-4	CASSPGRGGVTTNEKLFF	TGTGCCAGCAGCCCCGGCCGGGGGGGCGTTACAACTAATGAAAAACTGTTTTTT
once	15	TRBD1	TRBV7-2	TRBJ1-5	CASSYSGTGNQPQHF	TGTGCCAGCAGCTATTCCGGGACAGGGAATCAGCCCCAGCATTTT
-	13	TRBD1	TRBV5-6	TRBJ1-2	CASSPPSGGGYTF	TGTGCCAGCAGCCCCCCCTCAGGGGGAGGCTACACCTTC
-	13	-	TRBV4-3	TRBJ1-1	CASSQDRDTEAFF	TGCGCCAGCAGCCAAGATAGAGACACTGAAGCTTTCTTT
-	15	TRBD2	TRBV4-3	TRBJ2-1	CASSQDTSGANEQFF	TGCGCCAGCAGCCAAGATACTAGCGGAGCCAATGAGCAGTTCTTC
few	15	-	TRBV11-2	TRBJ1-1	CASRPMGGDSAEAFF	TGTGCCAGCAGGCCCATGGGAGGGGATTCGGCTGAAGCTTTCTTT
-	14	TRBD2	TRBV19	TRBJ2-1	CASRGESSYNEQFF	TGTGCCAGCCGGGGGGAGAGTAGCTACAATGAGCAGTTCTTC